This TCR beta chain was profiled in a study of shared clonotypes between healthy human individuals. It was CD45RO-negative cells, positively selected for CCR7, that made up naive CD8 cells, with terminally differentiated effector memory CD45RA+ cells excluded. The assay was immunoSEQ multiplex PCR, and TCRdb's table has in-frame clones only and misses some. Among under 700,000 clones listed, approximately 95% were seen once. Germline CDR1 is SEHNR and CDR2 is FQNEAQ (reference sequence). The CDR3 extends over 14 amino acids. The ends lost 1 base at V and 7 bases at J; junction bases unmatched: 4. The sample taken for sequencing was naive CD8+ T cells sorted from blood. This TCR derives from a woman under 40 in good health. The V and J genes are TRBV7-9 and TRBJ1-2, with 9 nucleotides matching TRBD1. CDR3 amino acids: CASSLGTGGGGYTF. The CDR3 DNA follows: TGTGCCAGCAGCTTAGGAACAGGGGGCGGTGGCTACACCTTC.